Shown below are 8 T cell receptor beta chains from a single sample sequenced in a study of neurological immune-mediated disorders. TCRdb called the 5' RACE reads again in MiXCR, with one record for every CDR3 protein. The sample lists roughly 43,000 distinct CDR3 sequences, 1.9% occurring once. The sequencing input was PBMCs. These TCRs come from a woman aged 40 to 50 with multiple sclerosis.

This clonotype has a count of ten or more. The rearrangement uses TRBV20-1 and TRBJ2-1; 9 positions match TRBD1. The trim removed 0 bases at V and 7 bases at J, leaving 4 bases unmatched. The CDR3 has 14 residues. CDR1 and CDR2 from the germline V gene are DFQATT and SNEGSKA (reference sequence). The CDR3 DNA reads TGCAGTGCTAGAGACCCGACAGGGGGAAATGAGCAGTTCTTC. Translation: CSARDPTGGNEQFF.

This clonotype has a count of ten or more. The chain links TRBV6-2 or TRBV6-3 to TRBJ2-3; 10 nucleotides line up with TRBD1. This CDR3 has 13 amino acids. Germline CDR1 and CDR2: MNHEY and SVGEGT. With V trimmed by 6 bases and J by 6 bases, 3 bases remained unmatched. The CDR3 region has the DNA TGTGCCAGCAGAGGACAGGGGGAGGATACGCAGTATTTT. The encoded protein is CASRGQGEDTQYF.

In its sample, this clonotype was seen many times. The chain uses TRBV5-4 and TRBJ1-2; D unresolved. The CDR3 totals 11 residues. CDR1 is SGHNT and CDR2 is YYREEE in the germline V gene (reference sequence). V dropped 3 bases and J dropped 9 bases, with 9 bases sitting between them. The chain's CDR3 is CASSWGYRYTF. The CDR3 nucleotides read TGTGCCAGCAGCTGGGGTTATCGCTACACCTTC.

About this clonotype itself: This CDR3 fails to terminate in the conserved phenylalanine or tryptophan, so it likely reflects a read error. DNA for the CDR3: TGTGCCACCAGTCCCAATGACACCTACGAGCAGTACAAC. Its protein is CATSPNDTYEQYN. The chain recombines TRBV15 with TRBJ2-7; D not resolved. CDR3 length: 13 amino acids. The germline gives CDR1 LNHNV, CDR2 YYDKDF (reference sequence). Deletions cut 6 bases from V and 2 bases from J, with 11 bases between.

This CDR3 reads CASSLRFSPLHF. CDR3 DNA sequence: TGTGCCAGCAGTCTGAGGTTCTCACCCCTCCACTTT. This chain links TRBV27 with TRBJ1-6, with D hard to call. The CDR3 covers 12 residues. Trimming took 5 bases from V and 10 from J, leaving 9 bases between them. Per the germline V gene, CDR1 is MNHEY and CDR2 is SMNVEV (reference sequence).

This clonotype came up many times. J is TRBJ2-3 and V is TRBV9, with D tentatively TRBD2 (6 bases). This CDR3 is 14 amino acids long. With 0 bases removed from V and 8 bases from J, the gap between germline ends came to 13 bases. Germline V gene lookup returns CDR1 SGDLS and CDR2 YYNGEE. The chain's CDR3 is CASSVVAVHGTQYF. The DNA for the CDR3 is TGTGCCAGCAGCGTAGTAGCGGTACACGGTACGCAGTATTTT.

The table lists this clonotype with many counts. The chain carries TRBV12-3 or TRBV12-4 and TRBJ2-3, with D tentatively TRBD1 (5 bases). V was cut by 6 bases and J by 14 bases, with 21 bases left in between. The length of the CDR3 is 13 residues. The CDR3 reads CASSTVDRAGTYF. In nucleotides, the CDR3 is TGTGCCAGCAGCACAGTCGACAGAGCTGGAACGTATTTT.

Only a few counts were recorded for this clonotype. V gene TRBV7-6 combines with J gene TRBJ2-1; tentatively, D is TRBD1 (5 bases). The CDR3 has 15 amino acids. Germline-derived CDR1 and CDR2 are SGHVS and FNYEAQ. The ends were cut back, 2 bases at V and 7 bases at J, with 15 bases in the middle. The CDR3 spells CASSLFGAKLNEQFF. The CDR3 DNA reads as TGTGCCAGCAGCTTATTTGGGGCGAAGTTGAATGAGCAGTTCTTC.